The 11 T cell receptor beta chains below all came from one sample that was sequenced in a study of cytomegalovirus exposure and HLA in healthy donors. The method was immunoSEQ multiplex PCR; TCRdb's version includes in-frame clones alone and lacks a portion of them. This sample has roughly 150,000 clones, with approximately 86% found just once. Input material: PBMCs. The receptors were gathered from a woman younger than 35 in good health and CMV-seronegative.

The chain has TRBV6-1 and TRBJ2-7; TRBD2 is a possible D gene (6 bases). Germline CDR1 is MNHNS and CDR2 is SASEGT. Trimming stripped 0 bases from V and 3 bases from J, with 12 bases between. This CDR3 has 15 residues. CDR3 amino acids: CASSEAGGPRYEQYF. In DNA form, the CDR3 reads TGTGCCAGCAGTGAAGCGGGGGGACCTCGCTACGAGCAGTACTTC.

The gene calls are TRBV5-4 and TRBJ2-6; D remains ambiguous. The CDR3 length is 15 residues. Germline CDR1 SGHNT, CDR2 YYREEE (reference sequence). V lost 1 base and J lost 2, with 7 bases in between. DNA for the CDR3: TGTGCCAGCAGCTTGTTCGGTACTGGGGCCAACGTCCTGACTTTC. Translation gives CASSLFGTGANVLTF.

V gene TRBV6-4 combines with J gene TRBJ2-5, with D tentatively TRBD2 (6 bases). The CDR3 extends over 13 amino acids. Trimming stripped 6 bases from V and 5 bases from J, with 13 bases between. Germline CDR1 and CDR2: MRHNA and SNTAGT. CDR3: CASSRDWGETQYF. CDR3 bases: TGTGCCAGCAGCCGGGACTGGGGGGAGACCCAGTACTTC.

This clone came up once. The gene calls are TRBV18 and TRBJ1-1, with 9 bases lining up with TRBD1. Trimming took 6 bases from V and 14 from J; bases not matched to a gene: 10. The CDR3 has 12 residues. CDR1 and CDR2 (germline): KGHSH, LQKENI. DNA for the CDR3: TGTGCCAGCTCGCTGGGACAGGGACGGGGGTTCTTT. It translates to CASSLGQGRGFF.

The chain uses TRBV10-3 and TRBJ1-2, with no clear D. V shed 0 bases and J shed 8 bases, with 10 bases lying between them. The CDR3 has 13 amino acids. CDR1 is ENHRY and CDR2 is SYGVKD in the germline V gene. The CDR3 DNA reads as TGTGCCATCAGTGAGTCACTAGCTCGGGGCTACACCTTC. The encoded protein is CAISESLARGYTF.

V usage is TRBV7-2 and J usage is TRBJ1-5, with 10 bases lining up with TRBD1. Germline V gene sequence: CDR1 SGHTA, CDR2 FQGNSA. The CDR3 has 15 residues. V was pared by 4 bases and J by 6 bases, with 6 bases of the junction left unmatched. CDR3 in amino acids: CASSSGTGAFQPQHF. The CDR3 DNA reads TGTGCCAGCAGCTCAGGGACAGGGGCTTTTCAGCCCCAGCATTTT.

V gene TRBV6-1 combines with J gene TRBJ2-1; tentative D call: TRBD1 (5 bases). Germline V gene lookup returns CDR1 MNHNS and CDR2 SASEGT. This CDR3 has 16 amino acids. Trimming removed 2 bases at V and 9 bases at J, with 20 bases between. CDR3 region: CASSERVRGMRSEQFF. The CDR3 bases are TGTGCCAGCAGTGAAAGGGTTAGGGGCATGAGAAGTGAGCAGTTCTTC.

The rearrangement links TRBV15 to TRBJ2-5; unclear D gene. The CDR3 is 13 residues long. Trimming took 1 base from V and 3 from J, leaving 6 bases between them. Germline-derived CDR1 and CDR2 are LNHNV and YYDKDF (reference sequence). This CDR3 reads CATSRGGEETQYF. The CDR3 region has the DNA TGTGCCACCAGCAGAGGAGGAGAAGAGACCCAGTACTTC.

The sample holds one count of this clone. The chain carries TRBV7-6 and TRBJ2-3; 8 bases line up with TRBD2. Germline-derived CDR1 and CDR2 are SGHVS and FNYEAQ. The CDR3 sequence is 15 residues long. Trimming removed 5 bases from V and 5 bases from J; junction bases left unmatched: 9. Here the CDR3 DNA reads TGTGCCAGCAGCCCAGCCGGACTAGCAGGAGATACGCAGTATTTT. Protein product: CASSPAGLAGDTQYF.

This chain connects TRBV30 to TRBJ2-5, with D perhaps TRBD2 (5 bases). This CDR3 is 19 amino acids long. The germline V and J ends were trimmed by 0 bases and 1 base, with 24 bases remaining between them. Germline assignment: CDR1 GTSNPN and CDR2 SVGIG (reference sequence). CDR3 loop: CAWSVTPPTKRAGQETQYF. CDR3 nucleotide sequence: TGTGCCTGGAGTGTAACCCCCCCAACTAAGAGGGCGGGCCAAGAGACCCAGTACTTC.

J is TRBJ1-4 and V is TRBV9; D call uncertain. V lost 0 bases to trimming and J lost 3 bases, with 6 bases between them. Looked up from germline, CDR1 is SGDLS and CDR2 is YYNGEE. The CDR3 is 14 amino acids. The CDR3 region is CASSVGGANEKLFF. The CDR3 nucleotides are TGTGCCAGCAGCGTAGGGGGAGCTAATGAAAAACTGTTTTTT.